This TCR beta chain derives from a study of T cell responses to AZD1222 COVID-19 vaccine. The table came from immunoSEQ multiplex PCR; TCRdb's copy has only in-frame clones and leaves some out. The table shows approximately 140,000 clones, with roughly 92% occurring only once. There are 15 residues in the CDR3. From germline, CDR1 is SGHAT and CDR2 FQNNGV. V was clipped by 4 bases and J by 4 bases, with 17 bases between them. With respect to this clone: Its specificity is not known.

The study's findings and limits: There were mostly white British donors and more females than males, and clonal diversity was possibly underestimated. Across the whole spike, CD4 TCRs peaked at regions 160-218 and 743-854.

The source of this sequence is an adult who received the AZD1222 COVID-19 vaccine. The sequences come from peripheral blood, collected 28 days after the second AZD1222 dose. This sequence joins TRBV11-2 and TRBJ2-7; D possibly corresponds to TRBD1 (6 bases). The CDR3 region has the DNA TGTGCCAGCAGCTCCGCACAGGGTCTTCTATACGAGCAGTACTTC. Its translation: CASSSAQGLLYEQYF.